Following are 27 T cell receptor beta chains from one sample sequenced in a study of T cell responses to AZD1222 COVID-19 vaccine. Clones were sequenced by immunoSEQ multiplex PCR, and TCRdb holds only the in-frame ones, with some missing. The data show about 170,000 clones, over 85% seen once. This sample comprised peripheral blood, obtained on day 0 of AZD1222 vaccination. The receptors come from an adult in good health.

CDR3 coding DNA: TGTGCCAGCGGGGCCGGGACAGCCTACGAGCAGTACTTC. It codes for CASGAGTAYEQYF. The rearrangement uses TRBV6-5 and TRBJ2-7; 7 bases map to TRBD1. Trimming took 8 bases from V and 2 from J; bases not matched to a gene: 6. Germline-derived CDR1 and CDR2 are MNHEY and SVGAGI. CDR3 length equals 13 residues.

The chain carries TRBV29-1 and TRBJ1-5; D uncertain. The CDR3 sequence is 14 residues long. V lost 4 bases and J lost 1, with 11 bases in between. Germline V gene lookup returns CDR1 SQVTM and CDR2 ANQGSEA. The CDR3 nucleotides read TGCAGCGTTGCGGAGGGTTTGAGCAATCAGCCCCAGCATTTT. It codes for CSVAEGLSNQPQHF.

This clone was found once. The V and J genes are TRBV28 and TRBJ2-7; D possibly uses TRBD1 or TRBD2 (5 bases each). The germline gives CDR1 MDHEN, CDR2 SYDVKM. The CDR3 has 15 residues. V lost 1 base to trimming and J lost 4 bases, with 14 bases between them. The CDR3, as DNA: TGTGCCAGCAGTTTATTCCGGGGCGCAACATACGAGCAGTACTTC. Protein: CASSLFRGATYEQYF.

This clone was counted only a few times. V and J are TRBV18 and TRBJ1-1; D is possibly TRBD1 (5 bases). Per the germline V gene, CDR1 is KGHSH and CDR2 is LQKENI. Trimming left V 3 bases short and J 3 bases short, with 11 bases between. This CDR3 spans 14 amino acids. The CDR3 protein is CASSPPGGYTEAFF. CDR3 DNA sequence: TGTGCCAGCTCACCCCCGGGGGGGTACACTGAAGCTTTCTTT.

The chain has TRBV12-5 and TRBJ2-7; the match to TRBD1 covers 8 bases. The germline CDR1 and CDR2 sequences are LGHNT and FRNRAP. Unmatched junction bases numbered 2, after V lost 1 base and J lost 3 bases. The length of the CDR3 is 14 residues. The CDR3 region is CASGLGTGIYEQYF. The DNA of the CDR3 is TGTGCTAGTGGTTTGGGGACAGGGATCTACGAGCAGTACTTC.

The V and J genes are TRBV3-1 (or the pseudogene TRBV3-2) and TRBJ2-5, with 7 bases matching TRBD2. V shed 4 bases, J shed 3 bases, and the junction held 8 bases outside the gene matches. The CDR3 totals 15 residues. From germline, CDR1 is LGHDT and CDR2 YNNKEL (reference sequence). Here the CDR3 reads CASSPYGGTKETQYF. The CDR3 nucleotides are TGTGCCAGCAGCCCCTACGGGGGGACTAAAGAGACCCAGTACTTC.

The J gene is TRBJ1-2, the V gene TRBV6-6; no reliable D call. CDR3 length equals 13 residues. The germline CDR1 and CDR2 sequences are MNHNY and SVGAGI (reference sequence). V lost 2 bases and J 4 bases, leaving 8 bases between the germline ends. CDR3 in amino acids: CASSYRTSYGYTF. The CDR3 DNA follows: TGTGCCAGCAGTTACAGGACCTCCTATGGCTACACCTTC.

The rearrangement joins TRBV30 to TRBJ2-1; D ambiguous. The CDR3 sequence is 15 residues long. Deletions cut 0 bases from V and 6 bases from J, with 15 bases between. Germline-derived CDR1 and CDR2 are GTSNPN and SVGIG (reference sequence). The CDR3 DNA reads TGTGCCTGGAGTGTACCCAGCGTGGCGACCAATGAGCAGTTCTTC. Amino acids: CAWSVPSVATNEQFF.

This sequence joins TRBV30 and TRBJ1-2; no firm D call. Germline V lookup: CDR1 GTSNPN, CDR2 SVGIG (reference sequence). CDR3 length: 13 amino acids. Trimming cost V 2 bases and J 7 bases, with 14 bases left between them. CDR3 amino acids: CAWSLGPWSGYTF. DNA for the CDR3: TGTGCCTGGAGTCTCGGGCCTTGGAGTGGCTACACCTTC.

The CDR3 protein is CASSEIRRPSLADTEAFF. For the CDR3, the DNA is TGTGCCAGCAGTGAAATACGGAGACCATCGCTGGCGGACACTGAAGCTTTCTTT. The gene calls are TRBV6-1 and TRBJ1-1; no firm D call. V was clipped by 2 bases and J by 3 bases, with 22 bases between them. CDR3 length: 18 residues. Germline values: CDR1 MNHNS, CDR2 SASEGT.

This clone appeared a few times. This sequence joins TRBV11-2 and TRBJ2-1, with 8 bases identical to TRBD2. Germline V gene lookup returns CDR1 SGHAT and CDR2 FQNNGV. The CDR3 has 15 residues. The V and J ends lost 5 bases and 4 bases, in that order; junction bases with no gene match: 7. The CDR3 nucleotides read TGTGCCAGCAGCCGAGCGGGAGATAGGTACAATGAGCAGTTCTTC. It is translated as CASSRAGDRYNEQFF. Full variable domain (rest looked up from reference TRBV11-2 and TRBJ2-1): EAGVAQSPRYKIIEKRQSVAFWCNPISGHATLYWYQQILGQGPKLLIQFQNNGVVDDSQLPKDRFSAERLKGVDSTLKIQPAKLEDSAVYLCASSRAGDRYNEQFFGPGTRLTVL.

About this clone itself: The same CDR3 can be traced to other DNA sequences in this sample. The chain recombines TRBV20-1 with TRBJ1-1; D is unresolved. This CDR3 comprises 11 residues. V lost 0 bases, J lost 6 bases, and 5 bases lay in between. CDR1 DFQATT and CDR2 SNEGSKA come from the germline V gene (reference sequence). CDR3 loop: CSARDPPEAFF. Written as DNA, the CDR3 is TGCAGTGCTAGAGATCCCCCTGAAGCTTTCTTT.

V and J are TRBV5-4 and TRBJ1-2, with 11 bases that match TRBD1. Trimming removed 0 bases from V and 6 bases from J; junction bases left unmatched: 4. This CDR3 comprises 15 residues. CDR1 SGHNT and CDR2 YYREEE come from the germline V gene (reference sequence). This CDR3 reads CASSLDGTGGNGYTF. As DNA, the CDR3 is TGTGCCAGCAGCTTGGACGGGACAGGGGGAAATGGCTACACCTTC.

Only one count was recorded for this clone. The chain joins TRBV7-8 to TRBJ2-7, with D perhaps matching TRBD1 or TRBD2 (5 bases each). Germline V gene lookup returns CDR1 SGHVS and CDR2 FQNEAQ. V was shortened by 1 base and J by 0 bases, with 10 bases between the two germline ends. The CDR3 is 15 residues long. The CDR3 DNA is TGTGCCAGCAGCTTAGGAGGGGACGGCTCCTACGAGCAGTACTTC. Translated, it gives CASSLGGDGSYEQYF.

The genes are TRBV20-1 and TRBJ2-1; D gene ambiguous. Germline V gene lookup returns CDR1 DFQATT and CDR2 SNEGSKA (reference sequence). V lost 3 bases, J lost 7 bases, and 16 bases lay in between. CDR3 length: 14 residues. This chain's CDR3 is CSASEAGRWNEQFF. The CDR3 DNA reads TGCAGTGCTAGTGAGGCCGGGCGGTGGAATGAGCAGTTCTTC.

This chain uses TRBV5-6 with TRBJ1-6; weak D call: TRBD1 (6 bases). The CDR3 has 14 residues. CDR1 SGHDT and CDR2 YYEEEE come from the germline V gene. The V and J ends lost 0 bases and 6 bases respectively, with 7 bases between them. DNA for the CDR3: TGTGCCAGCAGCTTGGGCAGGGGTAATTCACCCCTCCACTTT. Protein sequence: CASSLGRGNSPLHF.

The genes are TRBV7-9 and TRBJ1-1; 9 nucleotides match TRBD1. The CDR3 has 12 amino acids. Germline trimming cut 4 bases from V and 11 bases from J; bases unmatched to any gene: 5. Germline V CDR1 and CDR2: SEHNR, FQNEAQ (reference sequence). The CDR3 bases are TGTGCCAGCAGCTCCACAGGGGGCGAGGCTTTCTTT. Translation gives CASSSTGGEAFF.

This chain uses TRBV4-1 with TRBJ1-1; D gene uncertain. The ends were cut back, 0 bases at V and 1 base at J, with 9 bases in the middle. This CDR3 has 15 amino acids. CDR1 is MGHRA and CDR2 is YSYEKL in the germline V gene. CDR3 DNA: TGCGCCAGCAGCCAAGATTCTGGGAGGAACACTGAAGCTTTCTTT. Translated, it gives CASSQDSGRNTEAFF.

This clone has a handful of counts. V usage is TRBV13 and J usage is TRBJ1-3, with D uncertain. The germline V and J ends were trimmed by 5 bases and 4 bases, with 6 bases remaining between them. This CDR3 is built from 12 residues. Per the germline V gene, CDR1 is PRHDT and CDR2 is FYEKMQ (reference sequence). CDR3 region: CASSEQGNTIYF. CDR3 coding DNA: TGTGCCAGCAGCGAACAAGGAAACACCATATATTTT. The full variable domain, rest sourced from reference TRBV13 and TRBJ1-3, is AAGVIQSPRHLIKEKRETATLKCYPIPRHDTVYWYQQGPGQDPQFLISFYEKMQSDKGSIPDRFSAQQFSDYHSELNMSSLELGDSALYFCASSEQGNTIYFGEGSWLTVV.

As for this clone: An end of the junction does not agree with germline; a read error may underlie this. This sequence joins TRBV23-1 and TRBJ1-6; tentatively, D is TRBD1 (6 bases). TRBV23-1 is sorted into the ORF group, with uncertain function. This CDR3 spans 17 amino acids. This chain's CDR3 is CARSPRCRGAHSAPLHF. For the CDR3, the DNA is TGCGCCAGGAGTCCCCGCTGCCGGGGGGCTCATTCCGCACCCCTCCACTTT.

The CDR3 coding sequence is TGTGCCAGCAGTGAAGGACTAGCGGGAGGCAATGAGCAGTTCTTC. It is translated as CASSEGLAGGNEQFF. The chain uses TRBV6-4 and TRBJ2-1; 14 bases agree with TRBD2. V lost 3 bases to trimming and J lost 6 bases; unmatched junction nucleotides: 1. This CDR3 is built from 15 residues. The germline CDR1 and CDR2 sequences are MRHNA and SNTAGT.

The chain uses TRBV6-5 and TRBJ1-2, with TRBD1 matching 9 bases. Germline CDR1 is MNHEY and CDR2 is SVGAGI. V was pared by 5 bases and J by 13 bases, with 5 bases of the junction left unmatched. The CDR3 extends over 11 amino acids. The CDR3 reads CASSTGTGRTF. The CDR3 DNA is TGTGCCAGCAGTACAGGGACAGGGCGCACCTTC.

This chain uses TRBV6-5 with TRBJ2-2; unclear D gene. The germline CDR1 and CDR2 sequences are MNHEY and SVGAGI. Trimming cost V 0 bases and J 5 bases, with 7 bases left between them. This CDR3 has 14 amino acids. CDR3 amino acids: CASSYSGRTGELFF. CDR3 DNA sequence: TGTGCCAGCAGTTACTCCGGACGGACCGGGGAGCTGTTTTTT.

The CDR3 DNA follows: TGTGCCAGCAGCTCGACCGGGACTAGCGGGAGGTGGGCCAAAAACATTCAGTACTTC. This translates into CASSSTGTSGRWAKNIQYF. This sequence joins TRBV3-1 (or the pseudogene TRBV3-2) and TRBJ2-4; 15 bases map to TRBD2. Trimming removed 5 bases from V and 1 base from J; junction bases left unmatched: 9. The CDR3 length is 19 residues. Germline CDR1 LGHDT, CDR2 YNNKEL (reference sequence).

The CDR3 loop is CASSSTGGSQPQHF. CDR3 coding DNA: TGTGCCAGCAGTAGTACAGGGGGCAGTCAGCCCCAGCATTTT. The J gene is TRBJ1-5, the V gene TRBV6-5, with 9 bases lining up with TRBD1. Trimming cost V 5 bases and J 6 bases; bases outside gene matches: 5. The CDR3 is 14 amino acids. Germline V gene sequence: CDR1 MNHEY, CDR2 SVGAGI.

The chain carries TRBV20-1 and TRBJ1-4, with D unresolved. The ends were cut back, 1 base at V and 8 bases at J, with 5 bases in the middle. Germline V gene sequence: CDR1 DFQATT, CDR2 SNEGSKA (reference sequence). CDR3 size: 11 residues. In DNA form, the CDR3 reads TGCAGTGCTAGAGTGGGGGAAAAACTGTTTTTT. Protein product: CSARVGEKLFF.

The chain is built from TRBV5-4 and TRBJ1-1; 8 bases map to TRBD1. The junction had 4 bases not matched to a gene; V was cut back by 2 bases and J by 7 bases. Per germline, CDR1 SGHNT and CDR2 YYREEE (reference sequence). This CDR3 contains 13 residues. The CDR3 DNA follows: TGTGCCAGCAGCTTACAGGGGGGGGATGAAGCTTTCTTT. Translated, it gives CASSLQGGDEAFF.